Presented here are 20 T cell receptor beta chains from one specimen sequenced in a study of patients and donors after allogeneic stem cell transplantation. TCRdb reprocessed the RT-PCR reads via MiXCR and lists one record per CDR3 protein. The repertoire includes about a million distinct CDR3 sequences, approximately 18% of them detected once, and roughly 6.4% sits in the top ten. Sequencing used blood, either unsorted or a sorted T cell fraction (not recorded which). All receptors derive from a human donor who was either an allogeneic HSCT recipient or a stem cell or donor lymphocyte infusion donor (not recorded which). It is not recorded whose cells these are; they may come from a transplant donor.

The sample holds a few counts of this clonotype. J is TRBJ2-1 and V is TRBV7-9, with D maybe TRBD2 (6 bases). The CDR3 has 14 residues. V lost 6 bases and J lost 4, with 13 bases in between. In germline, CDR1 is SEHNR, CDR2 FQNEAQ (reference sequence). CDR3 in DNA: TGTGCCAGCAGTTCGGGGACTTATTACAATGAGCAGTTCTTC. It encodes CASSSGTYYNEQFF. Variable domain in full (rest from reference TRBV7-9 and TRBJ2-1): DTGVSQNPRHKITKRGQNVTFRCDPISEHNRLYWYRQTLGQGPEFLTYFQNEAQLEKSRLLSDRFSAERPKGSFSTLEIQRTEQGDSAMYLCASSSGTYYNEQFFGPGTRLTVL.

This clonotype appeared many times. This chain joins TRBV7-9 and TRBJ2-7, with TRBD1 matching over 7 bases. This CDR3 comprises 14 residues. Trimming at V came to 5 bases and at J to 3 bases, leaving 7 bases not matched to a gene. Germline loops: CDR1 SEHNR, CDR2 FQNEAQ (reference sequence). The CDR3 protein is CASSPRTGNYEQYF. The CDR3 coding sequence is TGTGCCAGCAGCCCACGGACAGGTAACTACGAGCAGTACTTC. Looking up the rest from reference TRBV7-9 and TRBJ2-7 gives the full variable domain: DTGVSQNPRHKITKRGQNVTFRCDPISEHNRLYWYRQTLGQGPEFLTYFQNEAQLEKSRLLSDRFSAERPKGSFSTLEIQRTEQGDSAMYLCASSPRTGNYEQYFGPGTRLTVT.

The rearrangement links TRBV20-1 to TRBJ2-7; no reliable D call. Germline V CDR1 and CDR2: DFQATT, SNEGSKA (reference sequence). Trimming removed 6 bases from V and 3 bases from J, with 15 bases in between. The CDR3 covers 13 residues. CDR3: CSATKGPSYEQYF. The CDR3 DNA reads TGCAGTGCGACCAAGGGCCCGAGCTACGAGCAGTACTTC.

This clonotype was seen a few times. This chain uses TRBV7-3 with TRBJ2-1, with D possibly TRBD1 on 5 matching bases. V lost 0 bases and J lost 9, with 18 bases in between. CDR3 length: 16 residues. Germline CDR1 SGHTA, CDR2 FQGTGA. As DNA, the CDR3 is TGTGCCAGCAGCTTAACCCCCTCGCAGGGAACAGGTGAGCAGTTCTTC. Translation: CASSLTPSQGTGEQFF.

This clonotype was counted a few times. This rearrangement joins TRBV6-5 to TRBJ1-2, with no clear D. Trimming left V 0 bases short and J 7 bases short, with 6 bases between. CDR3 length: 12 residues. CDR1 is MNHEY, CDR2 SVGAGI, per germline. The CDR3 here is CASSYSYLGYTF. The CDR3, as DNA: TGTGCCAGCAGTTACTCGTACCTTGGCTACACCTTC.

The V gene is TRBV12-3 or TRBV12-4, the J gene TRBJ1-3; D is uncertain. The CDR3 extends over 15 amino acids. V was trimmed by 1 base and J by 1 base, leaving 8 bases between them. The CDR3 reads CASSLGRRSGNTIYF. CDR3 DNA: TGTGCCAGCAGTTTAGGACGGAGATCTGGAAACACCATATATTTT.

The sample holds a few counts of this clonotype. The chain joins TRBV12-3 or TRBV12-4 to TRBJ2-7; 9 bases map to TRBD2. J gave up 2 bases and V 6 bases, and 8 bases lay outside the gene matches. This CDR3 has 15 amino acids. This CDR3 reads CASSPRASGTYEQYF. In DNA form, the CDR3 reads TGTGCCAGCAGCCCGAGGGCTAGCGGGACCTACGAGCAGTACTTC.

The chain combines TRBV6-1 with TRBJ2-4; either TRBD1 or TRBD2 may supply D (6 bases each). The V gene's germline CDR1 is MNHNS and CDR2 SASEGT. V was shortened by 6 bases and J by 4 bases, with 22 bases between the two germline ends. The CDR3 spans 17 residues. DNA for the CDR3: TGTGCCAGCAGGCGAAAAACTAGCAACAGGGCGAAAAACATTCAGTACTTC. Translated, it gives CASRRKTSNRAKNIQYF.

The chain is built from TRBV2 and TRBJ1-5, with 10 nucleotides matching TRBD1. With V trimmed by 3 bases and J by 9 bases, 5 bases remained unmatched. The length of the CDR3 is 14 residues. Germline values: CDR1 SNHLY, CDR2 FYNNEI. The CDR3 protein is CASSEDRGGSPQHF. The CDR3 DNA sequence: TGTGCCAGCAGTGAGGACAGGGGGGGCTCGCCCCAGCATTTT.

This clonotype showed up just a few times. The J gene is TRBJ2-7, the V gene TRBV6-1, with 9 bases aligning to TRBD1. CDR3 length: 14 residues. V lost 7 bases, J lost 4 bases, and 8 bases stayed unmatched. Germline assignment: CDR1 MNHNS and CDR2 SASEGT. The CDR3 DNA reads TGTGCCAGCAAACCGGGACAGGGATTATACGAGCAGTACTTC. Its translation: CASKPGQGLYEQYF.

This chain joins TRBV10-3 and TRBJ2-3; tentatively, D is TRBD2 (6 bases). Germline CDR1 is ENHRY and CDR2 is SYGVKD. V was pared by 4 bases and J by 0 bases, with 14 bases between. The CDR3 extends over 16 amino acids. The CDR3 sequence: CAISGISGTSTDTQYF. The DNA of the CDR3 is TGTGCCATCAGTGGCATTAGCGGAACTAGCACAGATACGCAGTATTTT.

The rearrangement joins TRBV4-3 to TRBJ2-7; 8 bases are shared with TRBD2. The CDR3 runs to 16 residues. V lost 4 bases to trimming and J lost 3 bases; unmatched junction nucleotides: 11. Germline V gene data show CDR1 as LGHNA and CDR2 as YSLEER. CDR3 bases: TGCGCCAGCAGCCGAACTAGCGGAGGCTTCCTCTACGAGCAGTACTTC. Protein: CASSRTSGGFLYEQYF.

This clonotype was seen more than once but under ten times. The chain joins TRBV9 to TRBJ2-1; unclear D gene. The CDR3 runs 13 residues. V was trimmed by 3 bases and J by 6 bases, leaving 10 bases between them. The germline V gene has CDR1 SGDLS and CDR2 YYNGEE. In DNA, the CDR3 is TGTGCCAGCAGCGCACTCCCAGCCAATGAGCAGTTCTTC. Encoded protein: CASSALPANEQFF.

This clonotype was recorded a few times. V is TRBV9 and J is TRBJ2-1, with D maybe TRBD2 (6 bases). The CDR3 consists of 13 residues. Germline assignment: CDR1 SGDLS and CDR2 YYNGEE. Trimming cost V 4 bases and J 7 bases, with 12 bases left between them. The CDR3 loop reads CASSNFGGNEQFF. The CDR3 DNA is TGTGCCAGCAGCAACTTCGGGGGTAATGAGCAGTTCTTC. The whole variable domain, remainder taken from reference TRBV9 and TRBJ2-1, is DSGVTQTPKHLITATGQRVTLRCSPRSGDLSVYWYQQSLDQGLQFLIQYYNGEERAKGNILERFSAQQFPDLHSELNLSSLELGDSALYFCASSNFGGNEQFFGPGTRLTVL.

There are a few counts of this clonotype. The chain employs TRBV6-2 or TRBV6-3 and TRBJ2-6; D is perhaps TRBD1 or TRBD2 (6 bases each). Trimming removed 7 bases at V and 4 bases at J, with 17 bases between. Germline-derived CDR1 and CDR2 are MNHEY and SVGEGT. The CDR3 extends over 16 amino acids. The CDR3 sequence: CASTKGGLGGANVLTF. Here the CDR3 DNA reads TGTGCCAGCACAAAAGGGGGGCTAGGCGGGGCCAACGTCCTGACTTTC.

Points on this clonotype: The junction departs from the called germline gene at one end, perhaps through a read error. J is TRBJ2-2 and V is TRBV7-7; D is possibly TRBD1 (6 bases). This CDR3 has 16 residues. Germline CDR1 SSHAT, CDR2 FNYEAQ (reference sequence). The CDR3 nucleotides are TGTGCTAGCAGCGGACCGGGACACCCCTACACCGGGGAGCTGTTTTTT. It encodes CASSGPGHPYTGELFF. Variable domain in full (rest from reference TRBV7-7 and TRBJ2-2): GAGVSQSPRYKVTKRGQDVTLRCDPISSHATLYWYQQALGQGPEFLTYFNYEAQPDKSGLPSDRFSAERPEGSISTLTIQRTEQRDSAMYRCASSGPGHPYTGELFFGEGSRLTVL.

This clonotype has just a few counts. In DNA form, the CDR3 reads TGCGCCAGCAGCTTCGATATACAGGGCGATCAAGAGACCCAGTACTTC. As protein: CASSFDIQGDQETQYF. The chain employs TRBV5-1 and TRBJ2-5, with D maybe TRBD1 (6 bases). Trimming left V 2 bases short and J 2 bases short, with 16 bases between. CDR3 length equals 16 residues. CDR1 is SGHRS and CDR2 is YFSETQ in the germline V gene.

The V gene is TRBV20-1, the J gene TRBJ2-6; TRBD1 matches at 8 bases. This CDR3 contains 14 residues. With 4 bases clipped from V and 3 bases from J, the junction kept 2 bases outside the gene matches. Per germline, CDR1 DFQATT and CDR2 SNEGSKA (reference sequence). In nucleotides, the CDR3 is TGCAGTGCTATGACAGGGGTTGGGGCCAACGTCCTGACTTTC. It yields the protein CSAMTGVGANVLTF.

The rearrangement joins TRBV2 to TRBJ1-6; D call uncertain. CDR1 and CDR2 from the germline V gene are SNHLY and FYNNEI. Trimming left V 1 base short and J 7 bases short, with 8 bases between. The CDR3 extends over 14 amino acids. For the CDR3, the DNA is TGTGCCAGCAGTGAAGTGACCCCCAATTCACCCCTCCACTTT. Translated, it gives CASSEVTPNSPLHF.

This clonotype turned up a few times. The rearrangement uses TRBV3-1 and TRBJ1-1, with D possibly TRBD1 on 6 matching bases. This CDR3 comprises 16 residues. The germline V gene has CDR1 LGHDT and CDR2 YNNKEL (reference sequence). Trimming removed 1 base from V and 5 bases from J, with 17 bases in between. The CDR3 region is CASSQGRQGRKTEAFF. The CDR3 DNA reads TGTGCCAGCAGCCAAGGAAGGCAGGGGAGAAAGACTGAAGCTTTCTTT.